These 26 T cell receptor beta chains were sequenced from one sample in a study of T cell changes during pregnancy in multiple sclerosis. Method: immunoSEQ multiplex PCR; TCRdb's copy keeps in-frame clones and lacks some. In the table there are more than 25,000 clones, 91% of which are singletons. The material was CD8+ T cells from peripheral blood mononuclear cells, obtained in the second trimester of pregnancy. These receptors were taken from a female donor in good health, enrolled as a control in a pregnancy study.

The chain uses TRBV7-2 and TRBJ2-1, with a weak D call TRBD1 (5 bases). This CDR3 comprises 16 residues. The V end was cut by 5 bases, the J end by 7 bases, with 21 bases between. Germline V CDR1 and CDR2: SGHTA, FQGNSA. The CDR3 sequence: CASSPGRGSWTNEQFF. CDR3 nucleotide sequence: TGTGCCAGCAGCCCAGGTAGGGGAAGTTGGACGAATGAGCAGTTCTTC. Full variable domain (remainder filled in from reference TRBV7-2 and TRBJ2-1): GAGVSQSPSNKVTEKGKDVELRCDPISGHTALYWYRQSLGQGLEFLIYFQGNSAPDKSGLPSDRFSAERTGGSVSTLTIQRTQQEDSAVYLCASSPGRGSWTNEQFFGPGTRLTVL.

This clone was observed a single time. This chain joins TRBV6-4 and TRBJ1-3, with 8 bases aligning to TRBD1. The germline V gene has CDR1 MRHNA and CDR2 SNTAGT. Trimming at V came to 2 bases and at J to 4 bases, leaving 1 base not matched to a gene. This CDR3 has 14 amino acids. CDR3 DNA sequence: TGTGCCAGCAGTGACCACAGGGGGGGAAACACCATATATTTT. As protein: CASSDHRGGNTIYF.

CDR3 sequence: CASSLRYSYEQYF. CDR3 DNA sequence: TGTGCCAGCAGTTTGCGGTACTCCTACGAGCAGTACTTC. J is TRBJ2-7 and V is TRBV27; D is ambiguous. CDR1 is MNHEY and CDR2 is SMNVEV in the germline V gene (reference sequence). The CDR3 contains 13 residues. V was clipped by 3 bases and J by 0 bases, with 6 bases between them.

The chain uses TRBV15 and TRBJ1-2, with 9 bases matching TRBD1. V was clipped by 2 bases and J by 8 bases; unmatched bases: 15. CDR1 and CDR2 from the germline V gene are LNHNV and YYDKDF (reference sequence). This CDR3 has 17 residues. The CDR3 nucleotides read TGTGCCACCAGCAGAACCGGGACAGGGTTTTTCGTCTACGGCTACACCTTC. Encoded protein: CATSRTGTGFFVYGYTF.

The chain joins TRBV5-6 to TRBJ2-7, with D possibly being TRBD2 (5 bases). The V gene's germline CDR1 is SGHDT and CDR2 YYEEEE. This CDR3 comprises 15 residues. V was clipped by 4 bases and J by 5 bases, with 19 bases between them. The CDR3 spells CASSLRRGGRDEQYF. CDR3 coding DNA: TGTGCCAGCAGCCTCCGACGGGGTGGTCGGGACGAGCAGTACTTC.

V gene TRBV7-9 combines with J gene TRBJ2-7; D is ambiguous. The CDR3 contains 12 residues. CDR1 and CDR2 from the germline V gene are SEHNR and FQNEAQ (reference sequence). V was trimmed by 5 bases and J by 4 bases, leaving 9 bases between them. The CDR3 DNA follows: TGTGCCAGCAGCGTGACGGAGTACGAGCAGTACTTC. Amino acid sequence: CASSVTEYEQYF.

The chain uses TRBV10-3 and TRBJ1-1, with D perhaps TRBD1 (5 bases). V was trimmed by 2 bases and J by 6 bases, leaving 10 bases between them. Germline V gives CDR1 ENHRY, CDR2 SYGVKD. This CDR3 comprises 13 residues. CDR3 bases: TGTGCCATCAGTGAGATGCGGGGCTCTGAAGCTTTCTTT. Translating gives CAISEMRGSEAFF.

This clone was found once. V usage is TRBV7-9 and J usage is TRBJ1-1; 11 bases are shared with TRBD1. Germline V lookup: CDR1 SEHNR, CDR2 FQNEAQ (reference sequence). V lost 4 bases to trimming and J lost 4 bases; unmatched junction nucleotides: 8. This CDR3 contains 16 residues. The CDR3 DNA reads as TGTGCCAGCAGCTCTAAAACCGGGACAGGGGGCACTGAAGCTTTCTTT. Translation: CASSSKTGTGGTEAFF.

The J gene is TRBJ2-7, the V gene TRBV4-3, with D tentatively TRBD1 (5 bases). This CDR3 comprises 15 residues. Germline CDR1 LGHNA, CDR2 YSLEER. The ends were cut back, 1 base at V and 6 bases at J, with 16 bases in the middle. This CDR3 is CASSQGVGATGEQYF. The CDR3 DNA reads TGCGCCAGCAGCCAAGGGGTAGGGGCAACGGGCGAGCAGTACTTC.

On this clone: The sample holds other DNA sequences that translate to the same CDR3. The V gene is TRBV4-3, the J gene TRBJ1-2; TRBD1 might be the D (5 bases). V was pared by 3 bases and J by 5 bases, with 10 bases between. The germline gives CDR1 LGHNA, CDR2 YSLEER. The CDR3 length is 13 residues. The CDR3 nucleotides are TGCGCCAGCAGCCAGGGGCCGAGTTATGGCTACACCTTC. It codes for CASSQGPSYGYTF.

This chain connects TRBV4-2 to TRBJ2-7, with 9 nucleotides matching TRBD2. The trim removed 0 bases at V and 3 bases at J, leaving 9 bases unmatched. The CDR3 is 17 residues long. The germline CDR1 and CDR2 sequences are LGHNA and YNFKEQ. The CDR3 is CASSQDAVGRGGYEQYF. In nucleotides, the CDR3 is TGTGCCAGCAGCCAAGACGCGGTGGGGCGGGGGGGCTACGAGCAGTACTTC.

The J gene is TRBJ1-2, the V gene TRBV28; no clear D. The germline CDR1 and CDR2 sequences are MDHEN and SYDVKM. V was trimmed by 2 bases and J by 2 bases, leaving 12 bases between them. This CDR3 spans 15 amino acids. The CDR3 reads CASSLKWAGNYGYTF. DNA for the CDR3: TGTGCCAGCAGTTTAAAATGGGCGGGGAACTATGGCTACACCTTC.

The chain has TRBV18 and TRBJ2-1, with 10 bases matching TRBD2. The CDR3 is 17 amino acids. Germline V CDR1 and CDR2: KGHSH, LQKENI. J gave up 8 bases and V 0 bases, and 10 bases lay outside the gene matches. Written as DNA, the CDR3 is TGTGCCAGCTCACCACCGAGAGCGGGGGGGCCCGGGGATGAGCAGTTCTTC. It is translated as CASSPPRAGGPGDEQFF.

The CDR3 bases are TGTGCCAGCAGCTTAGGGGCCGTAGGGCGGGGCGACTACAATGAGCAGTTCTTC. Translated, it gives CASSLGAVGRGDYNEQFF. This chain connects TRBV13 to TRBJ2-1; weak D call: TRBD2 (6 bases). The V gene lost 0 bases and the J gene lost 3 bases, with 18 bases spanning the gap. The CDR3 is 18 amino acids. The V gene's germline CDR1 is PRHDT and CDR2 FYEKMQ (reference sequence).

This sequence joins TRBV23-1 and TRBJ1-1, with D unresolved. TRBV23-1 is an open reading frame, and its role is uncertain. Trimming removed 2 bases from V and 1 base from J, with 5 bases in between. The CDR3 has 13 residues. The chain's CDR3 is CASSQEQNTEAFF. The DNA for the CDR3 is TGCGCCAGCAGTCAAGAACAGAACACTGAAGCTTTCTTT.

This clone was seen a few times. The rearrangement uses TRBV4-3 and TRBJ2-4, with 7 bases lining up with TRBD2. The germline gives CDR1 LGHNA, CDR2 YSLEER. V was pared by 1 base and J by 5 bases, with 5 bases of the junction left unmatched. The length of the CDR3 is 15 residues. The CDR3: CASSQVVGGENIQYF. Here the CDR3 DNA reads TGCGCCAGCAGCCAAGTAGTGGGAGGGGAAAACATTCAGTACTTC.

The sample holds one count of this clone. The chain links TRBV5-1 to TRBJ1-1; tentative D call: TRBD1 (6 bases). Germline-derived CDR1 and CDR2 are SGHRS and YFSETQ. V lost 5 bases, J lost 3 bases, and 17 bases lay in between. The CDR3 runs 15 residues. The CDR3 nucleotides read TGCGCCAGCAGATGGAGGGAGGGGGAGGACACTGAAGCTTTCTTT. It encodes CASRWREGEDTEAFF.

V and J are TRBV12-2 and TRBJ1-4; the table's D gene call, TRBD1, was not cross checked with the DNA. TRBV12-2 is reported as a pseudogene. This CDR3 has 21 residues. The CDR3 coding sequence is TGTGCAAGTCGCTTAGCCGAGCGGGTCCCCGTTAAACAGGGGACTAATGAAAAACTGTTTTTT. Translated, it gives CASRLAERVPVKQGTNEKLFF.

Only one count was recorded for this clone. This chain joins TRBV7-3 and TRBJ1-1; D is possibly TRBD1 (5 bases). The CDR3 runs 19 residues. V lost 2 bases to trimming and J lost 3 bases, with 25 bases between them. Germline assignment: CDR1 SGHTA and CDR2 FQGTGA. DNA of the CDR3: TGTGCCAGCAGCTTATTCGGCCAATCGGGACGGGAGAGGTACACTGAAGCTTTCTTT. It translates to CASSLFGQSGRERYTEAFF.

The chain uses TRBV4-3 and TRBJ2-3; 7 bases agree with TRBD1. The germline CDR1 and CDR2 sequences are LGHNA and YSLEER. V shed 0 bases, J shed 0 bases, and the junction held 6 bases outside the gene matches. The CDR3 is 17 residues long. CDR3 region: CASSQDLGQASTDTQYF. In DNA, the CDR3 is TGCGCCAGCAGCCAAGACCTCGGACAGGCTAGCACAGATACGCAGTATTTT.

V is TRBV9 and J is TRBJ2-7; 9 bases are shared with TRBD1. J lost 4 bases, V lost 4 bases, and 9 bases had no gene match. The CDR3 runs 15 residues. From germline, CDR1 is SGDLS and CDR2 YYNGEE. CDR3 DNA: TGTGCCAGCAGCCCAAGGGGGGACAGGGAGTACGAGCAGTACTTC. Encoded protein: CASSPRGDREYEQYF.

A single count supports this clone. The chain joins TRBV4-1 to TRBJ1-5; a possible D gene is TRBD1 (6 bases). The V gene's germline CDR1 is MGHRA and CDR2 YSYEKL. V was cut by 5 bases and J by 4 bases, with 12 bases left in between. CDR3 length equals 14 residues. CDR3 amino acids: CASSTGSGNQPQHF. CDR3 sequence (DNA): TGCGCCAGCAGCACAGGGTCTGGGAATCAGCCCCAGCATTTT.

CDR3 protein: CASSRGTVSNQPQHF. CDR3 in DNA: TGTGCCAGCAGCCGGGGGACGGTTAGCAATCAGCCCCAGCATTTT. V and J are TRBV5-6 and TRBJ1-5; tentatively, D is TRBD1 (5 bases). V lost 4 bases and J 0 bases, leaving 11 bases between the germline ends. This CDR3 contains 15 residues. Germline V CDR1 and CDR2: SGHDT, YYEEEE.

As for this clone: One junction end disagrees with the germline gene, perhaps due to a read error. V and J are TRBV5-1 and TRBJ1-4; D uncertain. This CDR3 contains 13 residues. CDR1 is SGHRS and CDR2 is YFSETQ in the germline V gene. The chain's CDR3 is CASSLDYLAAAVF. CDR3 nucleotides: TGCGCCAGCAGCTTGGATTATCTTGCGGCTGCCGTTTTT.

By its share, this clone is medium-sized. The V gene is TRBV4-1, the J gene TRBJ1-4; D may be TRBD1 (5 bases). Per germline, CDR1 MGHRA and CDR2 YSYEKL. Trimming removed 5 bases at V and 5 bases at J, with 12 bases between. CDR3 size: 14 residues. Written as DNA, the CDR3 is TGCGCCAGCAGCTACGGGACTGGGAATGAAAAACTGTTTTTT. It yields the protein CASSYGTGNEKLFF.

The chain is built from TRBV4-2 and TRBJ1-1; TRBD1 might be the D (6 bases). The V end lost 0 bases, the J end lost 4 bases, and 12 bases lay between the germline ends. The CDR3 loop spans 15 amino acids. The germline CDR1 and CDR2 sequences are LGHNA and YNFKEQ. The CDR3 DNA is TGTGCCAGCAGCCAAGATTCGTTAGGGGGCACTGAAGCTTTCTTT. Translated: CASSQDSLGGTEAFF.